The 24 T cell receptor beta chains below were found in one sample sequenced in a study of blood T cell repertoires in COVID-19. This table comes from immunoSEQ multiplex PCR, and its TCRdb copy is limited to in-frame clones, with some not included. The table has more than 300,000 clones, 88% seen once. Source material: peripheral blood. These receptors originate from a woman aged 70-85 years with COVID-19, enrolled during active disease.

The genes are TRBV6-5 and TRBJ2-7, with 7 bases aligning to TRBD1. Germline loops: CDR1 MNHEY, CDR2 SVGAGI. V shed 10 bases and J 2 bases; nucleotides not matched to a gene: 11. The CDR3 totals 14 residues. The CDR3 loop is CATIPFGTAYEQYF. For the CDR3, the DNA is TGTGCCACGATTCCTTTCGGGACAGCCTACGAGCAGTACTTC.

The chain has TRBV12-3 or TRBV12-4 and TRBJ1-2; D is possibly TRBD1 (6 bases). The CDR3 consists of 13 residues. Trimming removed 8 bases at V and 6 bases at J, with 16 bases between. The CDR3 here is CASVYRAQNGYTF. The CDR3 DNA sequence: TGTGCCAGCGTATACAGGGCCCAGAATGGCTACACCTTC.

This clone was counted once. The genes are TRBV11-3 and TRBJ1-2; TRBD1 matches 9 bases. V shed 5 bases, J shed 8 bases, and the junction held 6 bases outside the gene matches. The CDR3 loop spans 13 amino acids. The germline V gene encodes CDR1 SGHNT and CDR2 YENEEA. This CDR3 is CASSDGTGKGYTF. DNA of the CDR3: TGTGCCAGCAGCGACGGGACAGGGAAGGGCTACACCTTC. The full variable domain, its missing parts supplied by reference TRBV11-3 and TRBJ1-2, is EAGVVQSPRYKIIEKKQPVAFWCNPISGHNTLYWYLQNLGQGPELLIRYENEEAVDDSQLPKDRFSAERLKGVDSTLKIQPAELGDSAVYLCASSDGTGKGYTFGSGTRLTVV.

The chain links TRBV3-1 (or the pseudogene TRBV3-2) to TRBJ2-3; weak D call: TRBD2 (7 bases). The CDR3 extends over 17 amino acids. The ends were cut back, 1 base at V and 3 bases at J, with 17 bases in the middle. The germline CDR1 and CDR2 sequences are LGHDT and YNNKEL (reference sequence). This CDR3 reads CASSQGGGGAGTDTQYF. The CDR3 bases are TGTGCCAGCAGCCAAGGAGGAGGGGGGGCCGGAACAGATACGCAGTATTTT.

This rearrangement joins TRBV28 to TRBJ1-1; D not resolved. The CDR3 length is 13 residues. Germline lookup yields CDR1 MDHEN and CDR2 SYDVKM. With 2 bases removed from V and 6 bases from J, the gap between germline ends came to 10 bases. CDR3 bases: TGTGCCAGCAGTTTAAGAGGGAAGGCTGAAGCTTTCTTT. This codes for CASSLRGKAEAFF. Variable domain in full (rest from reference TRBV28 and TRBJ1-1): DVKVTQSSRYLVKRTGEKVFLECVQDMDHENMFWYRQDPGLGLRLIYFSYDVKMKEKGDIPEGYSVSREKKERFSLILESASTNQTSMYLCASSLRGKAEAFFGQGTRLTVV.

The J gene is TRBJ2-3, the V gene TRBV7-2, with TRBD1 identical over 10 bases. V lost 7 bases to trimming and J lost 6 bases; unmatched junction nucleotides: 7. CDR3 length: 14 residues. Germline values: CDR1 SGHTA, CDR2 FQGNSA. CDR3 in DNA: TGTGCCAGCATGCGGGGACAGGGGTCCGATACGCAGTATTTT. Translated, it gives CASMRGQGSDTQYF.

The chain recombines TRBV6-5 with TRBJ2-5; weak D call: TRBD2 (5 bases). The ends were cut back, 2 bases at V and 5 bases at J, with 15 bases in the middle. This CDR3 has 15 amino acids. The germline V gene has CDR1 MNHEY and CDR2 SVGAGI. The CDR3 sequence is CASSYDNSRRETQYF. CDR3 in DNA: TGTGCCAGCAGTTACGATAACAGTCGGAGGGAGACCCAGTACTTC.

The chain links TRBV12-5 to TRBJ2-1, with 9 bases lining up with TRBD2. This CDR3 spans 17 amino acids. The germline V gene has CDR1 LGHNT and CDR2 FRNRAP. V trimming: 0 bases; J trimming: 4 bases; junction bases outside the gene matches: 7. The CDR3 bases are TGTGCTAGTGGTTTGGTAGTAGCGGGGGCCTCATACAATGAGCAGTTCTTC. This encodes CASGLVVAGASYNEQFF.

CDR3 sequence reads: CASSLLSWRADTQYF. As DNA, the CDR3 is TGTGCCAGCAGCCTACTAAGTTGGAGGGCAGATACGCAGTATTTT. V usage is TRBV7-9 and J usage is TRBJ2-3, with D perhaps TRBD2 (6 bases). The CDR3 totals 15 residues. Germline assignment: CDR1 SEHNR and CDR2 FQNEAQ (reference sequence). Trimming pared 5 bases from V and 4 bases from J, leaving 16 bases between.

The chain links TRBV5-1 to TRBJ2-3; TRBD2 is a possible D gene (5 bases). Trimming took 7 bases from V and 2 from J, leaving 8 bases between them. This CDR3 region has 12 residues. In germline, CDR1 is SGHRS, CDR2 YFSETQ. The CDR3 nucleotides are TGCGCCAGCCAGAGGGACACAGATACGCAGTATTTT. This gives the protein CASQRDTDTQYF.

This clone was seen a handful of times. The CDR3 loop is CASRGPTYEQYF. CDR3 DNA sequence: TGTGCCAGCAGGGGGCCCACCTACGAGCAGTACTTC. The genes are TRBV6-5 and TRBJ2-7; TRBD1 might be the D (5 bases). Between the trimmed V and J ends, which lost 6 bases and 2 bases, there was a span of 8 bases. The CDR3 length is 12 residues. CDR1 MNHEY and CDR2 SVGAGI come from the germline V gene.

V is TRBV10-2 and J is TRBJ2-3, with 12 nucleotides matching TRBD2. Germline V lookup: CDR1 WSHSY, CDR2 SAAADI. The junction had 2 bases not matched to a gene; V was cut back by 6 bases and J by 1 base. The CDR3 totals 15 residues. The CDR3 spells CASSRTSGGTDTQYF. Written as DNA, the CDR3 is TGCGCCAGCAGCAGGACTAGCGGGGGCACAGATACGCAGTATTTT.

CDR3 region: CAISWDSMSYTF. CDR3 coding DNA: TGTGCCATCAGTTGGGACAGTATGAGCTACACCTTC. The J gene is TRBJ1-2, the V gene TRBV10-3; TRBD1 agrees at 7 bases. From germline, CDR1 is ENHRY and CDR2 SYGVKD. The trim removed 5 bases at V and 9 bases at J, leaving 6 bases unmatched. The CDR3 spans 12 residues.

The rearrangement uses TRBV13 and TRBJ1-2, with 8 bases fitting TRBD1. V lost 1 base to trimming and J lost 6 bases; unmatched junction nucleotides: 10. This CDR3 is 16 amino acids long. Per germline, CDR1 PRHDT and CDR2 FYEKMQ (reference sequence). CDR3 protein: CASSLAISQGGDGYTF. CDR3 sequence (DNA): TGTGCCAGCAGCTTAGCCATTTCACAGGGGGGGGATGGCTACACCTTC.

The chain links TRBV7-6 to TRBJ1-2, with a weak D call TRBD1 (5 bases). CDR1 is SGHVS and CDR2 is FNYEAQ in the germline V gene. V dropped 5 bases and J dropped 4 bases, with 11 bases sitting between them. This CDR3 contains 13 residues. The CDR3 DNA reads TGTGCCAGCAGCCCAGGGTTGAGCTATGGCTACACCTTC. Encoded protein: CASSPGLSYGYTF.

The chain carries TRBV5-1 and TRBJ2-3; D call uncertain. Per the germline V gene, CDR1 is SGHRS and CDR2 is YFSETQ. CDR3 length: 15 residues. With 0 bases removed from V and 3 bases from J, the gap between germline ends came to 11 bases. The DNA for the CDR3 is TGCGCCAGCAGCTTGGCCCTGGGCACTACAGATACGCAGTATTTT. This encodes CASSLALGTTDTQYF.

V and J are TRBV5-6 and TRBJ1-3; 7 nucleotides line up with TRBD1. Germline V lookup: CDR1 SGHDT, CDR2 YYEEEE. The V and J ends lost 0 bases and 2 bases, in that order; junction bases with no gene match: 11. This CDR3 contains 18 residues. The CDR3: CASSLVRQGRVAGNTIYF. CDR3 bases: TGTGCCAGCAGCTTGGTGCGACAGGGCAGAGTAGCTGGAAACACCATATATTTT.

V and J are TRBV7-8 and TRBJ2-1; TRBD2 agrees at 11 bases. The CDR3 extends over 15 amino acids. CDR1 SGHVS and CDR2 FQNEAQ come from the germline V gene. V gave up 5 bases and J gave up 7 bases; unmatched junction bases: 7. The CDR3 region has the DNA TGTGCCAGCAGCCGAGTAGCGGGGGGGTTAAATGAGCAGTTCTTC. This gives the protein CASSRVAGGLNEQFF.

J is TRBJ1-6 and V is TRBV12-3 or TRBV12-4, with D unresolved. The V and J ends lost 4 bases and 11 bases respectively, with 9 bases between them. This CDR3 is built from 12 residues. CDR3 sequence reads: CASSSGAAPLHF. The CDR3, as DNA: TGTGCCAGCAGTTCAGGTGCAGCACCCCTCCACTTT.

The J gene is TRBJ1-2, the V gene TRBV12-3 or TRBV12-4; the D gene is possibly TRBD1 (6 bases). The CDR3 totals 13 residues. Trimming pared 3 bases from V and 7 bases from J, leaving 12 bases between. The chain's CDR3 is CASSLVQGFGYTF. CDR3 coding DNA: TGTGCCAGCAGTTTGGTACAGGGTTTTGGCTACACCTTC.

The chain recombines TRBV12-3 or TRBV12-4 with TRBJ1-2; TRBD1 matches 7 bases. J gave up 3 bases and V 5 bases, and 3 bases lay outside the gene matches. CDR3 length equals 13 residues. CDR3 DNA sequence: TGTGCCAGCAGTCCGGACAGGTACTATGGCTACACCTTC. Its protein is CASSPDRYYGYTF.

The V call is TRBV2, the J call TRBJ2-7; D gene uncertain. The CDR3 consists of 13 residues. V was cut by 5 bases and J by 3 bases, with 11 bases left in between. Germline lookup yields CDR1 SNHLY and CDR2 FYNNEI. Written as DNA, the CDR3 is TGTGCCAGCAGTTTAGAGCGACTCTACGAGCAGTACTTC. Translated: CASSLERLYEQYF.

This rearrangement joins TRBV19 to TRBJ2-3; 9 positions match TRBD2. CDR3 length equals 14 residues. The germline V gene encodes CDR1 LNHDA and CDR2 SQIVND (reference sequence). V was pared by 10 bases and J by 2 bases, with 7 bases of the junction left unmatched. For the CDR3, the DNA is TGTGCCACCGTCGAGCGGGGGGCCACAGATACGCAGTATTTT. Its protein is CATVERGATDTQYF.

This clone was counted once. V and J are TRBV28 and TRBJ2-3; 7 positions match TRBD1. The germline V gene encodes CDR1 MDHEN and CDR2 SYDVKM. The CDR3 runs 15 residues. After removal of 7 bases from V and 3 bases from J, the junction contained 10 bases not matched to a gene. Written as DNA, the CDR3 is TGTGCCAGCACCCTAGGGACAGACAGTACAGATACGCAGTATTTT. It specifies CASTLGTDSTDTQYF. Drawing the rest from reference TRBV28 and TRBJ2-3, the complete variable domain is DVKVTQSSRYLVKRTGEKVFLECVQDMDHENMFWYRQDPGLGLRLIYFSYDVKMKEKGDIPEGYSVSREKKERFSLILESASTNQTSMYLCASTLGTDSTDTQYFGPGTRLTVL.